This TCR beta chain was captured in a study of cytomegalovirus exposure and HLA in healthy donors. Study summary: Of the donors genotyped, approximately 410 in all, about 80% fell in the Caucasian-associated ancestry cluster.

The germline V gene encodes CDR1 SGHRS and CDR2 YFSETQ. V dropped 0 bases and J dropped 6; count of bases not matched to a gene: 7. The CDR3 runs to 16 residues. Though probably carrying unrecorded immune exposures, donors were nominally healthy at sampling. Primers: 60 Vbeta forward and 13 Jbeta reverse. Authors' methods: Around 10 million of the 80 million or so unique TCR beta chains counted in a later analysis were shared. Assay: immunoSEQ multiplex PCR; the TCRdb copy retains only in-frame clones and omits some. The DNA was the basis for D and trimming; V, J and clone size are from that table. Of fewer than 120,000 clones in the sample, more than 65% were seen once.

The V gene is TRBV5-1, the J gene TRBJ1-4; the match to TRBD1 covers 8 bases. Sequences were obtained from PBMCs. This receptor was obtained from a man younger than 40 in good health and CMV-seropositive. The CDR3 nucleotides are TGCGCCAGCAGCTTGGCCGGACAGGGTCAAGATGAAAAACTGTTTTTT. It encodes CASSLAGQGQDEKLFF.